This TCR beta chain appears in the sequencing data of a study of T-cell memory formation after mild COVID-19. Study as a whole: Clustering of TCRs was largely donor specific. Study outcomes and limitations: Shrinking CD4+ clones were chiefly CM and EM; CD8+ ones were chiefly EMRA. Clones contracting over day 15 to 85 were CD4/CD8 balanced, with later expanders leaning CD4+.

This CDR3 is 14 amino acids long. Germline-derived CDR1 and CDR2 are MNHEY and SVGEGT. TCRdb passed the 5' RACE reads through MiXCR, listing each CDR3 protein once. The data hold about 320,000 distinct CDR3 sequences, with roughly an eighth observed a single time. With regard to this clonotype: Its specificity is unknown. A junction end diverges from the germline sequence, so it may reflect a read error.

Material: PBMCs or a T cell subset sorted from them (not recorded which). The TCR comes from a man aged 18 to 29 who had mild COVID-19 (a few samples of this study predate the infection). Cell type and time point are not known. The gene calls are TRBV6-2 or TRBV6-3 and TRBJ2-2; D possibly corresponds to TRBD1 (5 bases). The CDR3 loop is CASSYQGNIGELFF. The CDR3 nucleotides read TGTGCCAGCAGTTACCAGGGTAACATCGGGGAGCTGTTTTTT.